The present entry profiles one T cell receptor beta chain with its context. Its antigen remains unknown. This sample is drawn from a study of cytomegalovirus exposure and HLA in healthy donors. Study results and caveats: Several top significant clusters appeared, in a later analysis, to be linked to common viral pathogens. A later analysis linked a missense variant in DCLRE1C to the trimming of TCR beta V and J genes. Researchers reportedly found TCR beta sequences accurately predicted most subjects' HLA-A and HLA-B alleles.

Germline V gene sequence: CDR1 MNHEY, CDR2 SMNVEV (reference sequence). The ends lost 0 bases at V and 3 bases at J; junction bases unmatched: 7. This CDR3 is 16 amino acids long. PCR primers comprised 60 Vbeta and 13 Jbeta primers. Sequenced by immunoSEQ multiplex PCR; TCRdb stores in-frame clones only, minus some. Of 150,000 or so clones listed, 82% are singletons. The chain uses TRBV27 and TRBJ2-7, with TRBD2 identical over 8 bases. This receptor was obtained from a man aged 25-45 years in good health and CMV-seropositive. The sequenced sample was PBMCs. This chain's CDR3 is CASSLSLGGGRYEQYF. The CDR3 nucleotides are TGTGCCAGCAGTTTATCGTTGGGCGGGGGGCGCTACGAGCAGTACTTC.